Sample share makes the clone carrying this T cell receptor beta chain medium-sized. Its target is not known. Sequenced with the Oncomine TCR Beta short-read assay was DNA taken from cultured CD4+ T cells. Using its own MiXCR run on the PCR reads, TCRdb lists one record per CDR3 protein. The repertoire holds under 20,000 distinct CDR3 sequences, with around 33% as singletons. The CDR3 contains 13 residues. Trimming took off 3 bases at V and 5 bases at J, with 13 bases between the two ends. Germline CDR1 is DFQATT and CDR2 is SNEGSKA (reference sequence). Treatment denoted: roughly 11-day PBMC culture with coronavirus spike peptide pools or control peptides (ViraFEST assay). Before TCRs were sequenced, ViraFEST expanded antigen-specific T cells with peptide pools. Negative-selection isolation of CD4+ T cells was performed after 10 days of culture. The sample comes from a study of vaccination and CD4 T cells after COVID-19. For the study at large: The authors exposed cells to overlapping spike peptides derived from SARS-CoV-2, HCoV-NL63, HCoV-OC43 and HCoV-229E. Study observations and caveats: Researchers report that a median roughly 86% of reactive clones in convalescent patients surfaced only post-vaccination.

The chain joins TRBV20-1 to TRBJ2-5, with D perhaps TRBD1 (5 bases). The sequence derives from a human donor with COVID-19. What was sequenced was cultured CD4+ T cells from blood. CDR3 amino acids: CSARVGQAETQYF. The CDR3 DNA reads as TGCAGTGCTAGGGTGGGGCAGGCGGAGACCCAGTACTTC.